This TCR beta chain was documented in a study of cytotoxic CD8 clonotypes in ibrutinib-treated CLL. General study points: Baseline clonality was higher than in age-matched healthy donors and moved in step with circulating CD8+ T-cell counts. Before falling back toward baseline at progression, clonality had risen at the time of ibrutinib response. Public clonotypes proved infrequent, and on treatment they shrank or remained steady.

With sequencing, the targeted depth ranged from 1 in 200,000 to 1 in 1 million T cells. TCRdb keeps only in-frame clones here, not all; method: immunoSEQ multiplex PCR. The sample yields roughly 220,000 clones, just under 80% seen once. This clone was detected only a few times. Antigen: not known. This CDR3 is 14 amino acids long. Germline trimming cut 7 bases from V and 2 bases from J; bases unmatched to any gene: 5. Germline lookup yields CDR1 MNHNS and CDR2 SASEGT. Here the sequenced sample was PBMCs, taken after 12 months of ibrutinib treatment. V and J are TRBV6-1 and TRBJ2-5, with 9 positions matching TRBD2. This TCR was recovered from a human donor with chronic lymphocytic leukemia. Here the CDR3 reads CASNQRGAQETQYF. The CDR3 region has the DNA TGTGCCAGCAATCAGCGGGGGGCACAAGAGACCCAGTACTTC.